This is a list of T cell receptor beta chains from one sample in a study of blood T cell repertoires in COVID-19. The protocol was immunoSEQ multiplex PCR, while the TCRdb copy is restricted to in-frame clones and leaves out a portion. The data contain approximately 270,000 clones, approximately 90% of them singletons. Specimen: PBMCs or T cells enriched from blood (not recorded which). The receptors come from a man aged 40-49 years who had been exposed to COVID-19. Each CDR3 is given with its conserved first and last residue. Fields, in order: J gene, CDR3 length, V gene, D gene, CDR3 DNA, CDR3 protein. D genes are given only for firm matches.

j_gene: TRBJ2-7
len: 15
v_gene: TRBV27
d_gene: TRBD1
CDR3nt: TGTGCCAGCAGTTCCCCGACAGGGGCCGCCTACGAGCAGTACTTC
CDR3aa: CASSSPTGAAYEQYF

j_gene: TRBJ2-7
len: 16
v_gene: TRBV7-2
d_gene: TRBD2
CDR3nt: TGTGCCAGCAGCTTACCAAGGACTAGCGGGAGCCACGAGCAGTACTTC
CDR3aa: CASSLPRTSGSHEQYF

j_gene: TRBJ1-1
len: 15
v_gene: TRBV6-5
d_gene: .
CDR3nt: TGTGCCAGCAGTTACTGGCGGGGGGCGGGTACTGAAGCTTTCTTT
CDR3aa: CASSYWRGAGTEAFF

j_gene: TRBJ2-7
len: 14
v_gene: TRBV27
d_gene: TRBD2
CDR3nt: TGTGCCAGCAGTTTATCGAGCGGGAATTACGAGCAGTACTTC
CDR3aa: CASSLSSGNYEQYF

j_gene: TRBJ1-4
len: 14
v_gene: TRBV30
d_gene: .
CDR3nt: TGTGCCTGGAGCGCAGGGCTTACTAATGAAAAACTGTTTTTT
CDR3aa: CAWSAGLTNEKLFF

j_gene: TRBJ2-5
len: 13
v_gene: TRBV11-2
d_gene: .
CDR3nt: TGTGCCAGCAGCACCTCCGGGTTAGAGACCCAGTACTTC
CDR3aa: CASSTSGLETQYF

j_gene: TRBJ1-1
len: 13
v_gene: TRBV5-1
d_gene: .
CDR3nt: TGCGCCAGCAGCGTTGACGGGGACACTGAAGCTTTCTTT
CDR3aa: CASSVDGDTEAFF

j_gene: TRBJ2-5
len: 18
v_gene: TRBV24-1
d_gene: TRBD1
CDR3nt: TGTGCCCTGAAGGGGAGGACAGGGAGTGGTGGCTCCCAAGAGACCCAGTACTTC
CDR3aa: CALKGRTGSGGSQETQYF

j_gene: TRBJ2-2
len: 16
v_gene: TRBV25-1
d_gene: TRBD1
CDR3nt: TGTGCCAGCAGTAACGACAGGGATTCCCACACCGGGGAGCTGTTTTTT
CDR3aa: CASSNDRDSHTGELFF

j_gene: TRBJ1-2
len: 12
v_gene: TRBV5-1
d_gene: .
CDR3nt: TGCGCCAGCAGCTTGGAGCCCGGCCAGCAGAGGTTC
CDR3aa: CASSLEPGQQRF

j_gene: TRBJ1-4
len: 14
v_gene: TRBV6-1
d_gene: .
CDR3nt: TGTGCCAGCAGTGATTGGGGGCTGGACGAAAAACTGTTTTTT
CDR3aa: CASSDWGLDEKLFF

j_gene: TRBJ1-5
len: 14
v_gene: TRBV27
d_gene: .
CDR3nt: TGTGCCAGCAGGTACACAGGGAAAAATCAGCCCCAGCATTTT
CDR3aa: CASRYTGKNQPQHF

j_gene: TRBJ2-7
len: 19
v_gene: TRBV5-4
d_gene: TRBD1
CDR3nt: TGTGCCAGCAGCCAAAGAATCAGGCCCGGGACAGGGTACTCCTACGAGCAGTACTTC
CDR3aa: CASSQRIRPGTGYSYEQYF

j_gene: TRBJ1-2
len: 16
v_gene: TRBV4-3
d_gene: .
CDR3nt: TGCGCCAGCAGCCAAGACGCTGCCGGGGGGAACTATGGCTACACCTTC
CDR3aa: CASSQDAAGGNYGYTF

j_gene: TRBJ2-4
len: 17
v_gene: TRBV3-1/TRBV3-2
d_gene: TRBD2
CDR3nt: TGTGCCAGCAGCCTGACGAGACTAGCGGGAACAAAAAACATTCAGTACTTC
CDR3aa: CASSLTRLAGTKNIQYF

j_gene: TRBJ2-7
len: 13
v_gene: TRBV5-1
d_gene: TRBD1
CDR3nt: TGCGCCAGCAGCTCGGACAGGCCGGGGGAGCAGTACTTC
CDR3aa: CASSSDRPGEQYF

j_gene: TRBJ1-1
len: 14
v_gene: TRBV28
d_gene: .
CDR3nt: TGTGCCAGCAGACCTCCGACTGGGAGCACTGAAGCTTTCTTT
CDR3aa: CASRPPTGSTEAFF

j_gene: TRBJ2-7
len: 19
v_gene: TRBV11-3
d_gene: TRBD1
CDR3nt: TGTGCCAGCAGCCTATCCTATGACTCCGGGACAGGAAACACCTACGAGCAGTACTTC
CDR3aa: CASSLSYDSGTGNTYEQYF

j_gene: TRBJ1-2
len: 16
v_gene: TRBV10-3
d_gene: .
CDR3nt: TGTGCCATCAGCGCCCGCTCAGGGAAAGGGAACTATGGCTACACCTTC
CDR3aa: CAISARSGKGNYGYTF

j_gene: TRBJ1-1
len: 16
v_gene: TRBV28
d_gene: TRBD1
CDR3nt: TGTGCCAGCAGCTCTTTCGGACAGGGAGGGGACACTGAAGCTTTCTTT
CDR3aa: CASSSFGQGGDTEAFF

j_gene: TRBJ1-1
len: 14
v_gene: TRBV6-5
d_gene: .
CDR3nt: TGTGCCAGCACCCCAGTTATTGGCAACACTGAAGCTTTCTTT
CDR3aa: CASTPVIGNTEAFF

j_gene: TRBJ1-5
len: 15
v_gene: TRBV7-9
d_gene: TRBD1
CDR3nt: TGTGCCAGCAGCGCGACAGGGGGCGGTAATCAGCCCCAGCATTTT
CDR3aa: CASSATGGGNQPQHF

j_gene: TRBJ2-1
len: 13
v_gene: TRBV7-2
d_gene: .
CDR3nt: TGTGCCAGCAGCTTAGACCAGGGTAGGAAGCAGTTCTTC
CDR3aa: CASSLDQGRKQFF

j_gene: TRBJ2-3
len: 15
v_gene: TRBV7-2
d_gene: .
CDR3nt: TGTGCCAGCAGCTTAGACAGTACTAGCACAGATACGCAGTATTTT
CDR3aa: CASSLDSTSTDTQYF

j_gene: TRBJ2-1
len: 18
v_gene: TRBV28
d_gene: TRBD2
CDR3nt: TGTGCCAGCAGTCGCCCGACTGGGCGCGGGAGCTCCTACAATGAGCAGTTCTTC
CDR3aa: CASSRPTGRGSSYNEQFF

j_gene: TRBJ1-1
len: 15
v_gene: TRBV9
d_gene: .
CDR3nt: TGTGCCAGCAGCGTATACCAGACAATGAACACTGAAGCTTTCTTT
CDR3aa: CASSVYQTMNTEAFF

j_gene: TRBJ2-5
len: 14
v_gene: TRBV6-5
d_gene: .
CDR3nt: TGTGCCAGCAGTTACAGGGTACTAGGAGAGACCCAGTACTTC
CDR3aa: CASSYRVLGETQYF

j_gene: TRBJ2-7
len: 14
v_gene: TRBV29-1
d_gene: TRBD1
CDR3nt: TGCAGCGTTGAATCGGACAGGGGAGGGTACGAGCAGTACTTC
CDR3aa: CSVESDRGGYEQYF